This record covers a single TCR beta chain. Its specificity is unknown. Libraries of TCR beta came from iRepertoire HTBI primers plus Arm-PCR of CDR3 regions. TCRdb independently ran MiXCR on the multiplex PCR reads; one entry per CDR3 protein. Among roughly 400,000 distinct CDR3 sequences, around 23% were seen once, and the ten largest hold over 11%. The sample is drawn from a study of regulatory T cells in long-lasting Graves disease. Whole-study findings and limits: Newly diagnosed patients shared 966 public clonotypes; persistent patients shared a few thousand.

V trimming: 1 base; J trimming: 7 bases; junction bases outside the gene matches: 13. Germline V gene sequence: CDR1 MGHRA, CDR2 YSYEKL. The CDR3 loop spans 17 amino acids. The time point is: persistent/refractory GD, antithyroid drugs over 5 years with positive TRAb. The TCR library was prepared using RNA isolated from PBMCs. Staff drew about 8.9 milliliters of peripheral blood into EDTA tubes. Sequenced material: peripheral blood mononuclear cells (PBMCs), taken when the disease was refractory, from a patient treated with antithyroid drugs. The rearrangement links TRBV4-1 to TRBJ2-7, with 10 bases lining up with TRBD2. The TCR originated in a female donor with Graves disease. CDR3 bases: TGCGCCAGCAGCCAAGCCCCTAGCGGGAGCAAAGCGAGTGAGCAGTACTTC. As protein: CASSQAPSGSKASEQYF.